The 4 T cell receptor beta chains in this list originate from one sample, sequenced in a study of cytomegalovirus exposure and HLA in healthy donors (dated by TCRdb to 2016 to 2017). The method behind the library was the immunoSEQ multiplex PCR assay. The multiplex PCR relied on a mix of 60 forward primers for TCR Vbeta segments and 13 reverse primers for TCR Jbeta segments. What TCRdb holds here is the immuneACCESS table cut down to in-frame rearrangements. Part of the clones is not present; checked against another copy, under half of the missing clones reflect an unresolved V gene, and the others are unexplained. The sample table shows over 120,000 clones, and about three quarters are seen once. The biggest ten clones account for 3% to 4.5% of the sample. Sample: PBMCs. These receptors were collected from a male donor in good health and CMV-seronegative.

The chain uses TRBV7-2 and TRBJ2-2; 9 bases match TRBD1. The CDR3 spans 17 residues. After removal of 2 bases from V and 5 bases from J, the junction contained 9 bases not matched to a gene. Germline V gene sequence: CDR1 SGHTA, CDR2 FQGNSA. The DNA of the CDR3 is TGTGCCAGCAGCTTACCCCTCGGACAGGGGAAGACCGGGGAGCTGTTTTTT. It specifies CASSLPLGQGKTGELFF.

This chain links TRBV7-3 with TRBJ2-1; 11 positions agree with TRBD2. In germline, CDR1 is SGHTA, CDR2 FQGTGA. The CDR3 extends over 15 amino acids. J lost 7 bases, V lost 2 bases, and 4 bases had no gene match. Here the CDR3 reads CASSLVAGGGNEQFF. CDR3 bases: TGTGCCAGCAGCTTAGTAGCGGGAGGGGGGAATGAGCAGTTCTTC.

The rearrangement uses TRBV4-1 and TRBJ1-3; 8 positions match TRBD1. Per the germline V gene, CDR1 is MGHRA and CDR2 is YSYEKL. The CDR3 is 16 residues long. The junction had 7 bases not matched to a gene; V was cut back by 3 bases and J by 3 bases. CDR3 nucleotide sequence: TGCGCCAGCAGCCAGTCCCAGGGGGCTGGTGGAAACACCATATATTTT. Translation: CASSQSQGAGGNTIYF.

V usage is TRBV29-1 and J usage is TRBJ1-1, with a possible D match to TRBD1 (6 bases). Germline loops: CDR1 SQVTM, CDR2 ANQGSEA. The CDR3 loop spans 12 amino acids. The V gene lost 1 base and the J gene lost 9 bases, with 12 bases spanning the gap. The CDR3 loop is CSVEAQQGQAFF. The CDR3 DNA follows: TGCAGCGTTGAAGCTCAACAGGGCCAAGCTTTCTTT.